This TCR beta chain stems from a study of T cell changes during pregnancy in multiple sclerosis. Generated by immunoSEQ multiplex PCR, the TCRdb table keeps only in-frame clones and is missing some. The table shows under 95,000 clones, with 90% to 95% occurring only once. Germline trimming cut 0 bases from V and 3 bases from J; bases unmatched to any gene: 6. The CDR3 contains 16 residues. Germline V gene data show CDR1 as SGHAT and CDR2 as FQNNGV. This clone is a singleton in its sample. Sequenced material: peripheral blood, taken in the second trimester of pregnancy. The sequence was collected from a female donor in good health, enrolled as a control in a pregnancy study. V usage is TRBV11-2 and J usage is TRBJ2-5; 8 bases fit TRBD1. The CDR3 is CASSLDPGTGKETQYF. Here the CDR3 DNA reads TGTGCCAGCAGCTTAGATCCCGGGACAGGCAAAGAGACCCAGTACTTC.